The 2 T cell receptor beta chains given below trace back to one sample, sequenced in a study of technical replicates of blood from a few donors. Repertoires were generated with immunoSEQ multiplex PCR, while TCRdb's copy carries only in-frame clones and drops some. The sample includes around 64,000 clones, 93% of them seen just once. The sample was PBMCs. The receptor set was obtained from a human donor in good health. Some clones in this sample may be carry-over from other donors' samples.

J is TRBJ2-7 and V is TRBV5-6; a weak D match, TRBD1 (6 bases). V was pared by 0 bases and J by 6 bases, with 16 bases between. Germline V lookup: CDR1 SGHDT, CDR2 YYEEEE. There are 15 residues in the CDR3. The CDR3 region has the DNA TGTGCCAGCAGCTTGGTTGCTGGGCTAGGGGGCGAGCAGTACTTC. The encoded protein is CASSLVAGLGGEQYF.

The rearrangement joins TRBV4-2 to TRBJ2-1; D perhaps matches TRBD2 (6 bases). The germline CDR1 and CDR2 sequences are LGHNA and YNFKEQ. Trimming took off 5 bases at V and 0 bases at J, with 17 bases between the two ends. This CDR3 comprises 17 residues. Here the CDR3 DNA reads TGTGCCAGCAGCTCCGGATCGGGGGTAAGCTCCTACAATGAGCAGTTCTTC. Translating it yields CASSSGSGVSSYNEQFF.